This TCR beta chain was recovered during a study of read filtering for tumor transcriptome and immune sequencing. Overall study context: Whole-transcriptome libraries were prepared after DNase treatment. IR-seq gave about 3.5 to 10.27 million TCR reads per sample; RNA-seq gave about 80 to 1,400. Study-wide points: Approximately 80% of IR-seq clonotypes had one read, totaling around 4% of reads; RNA-seq: approximately 75% and 45%.

Molecular barcoded adaptors covering alpha/delta and beta/gamma chains were used on about 0.4 ug RNA. TCRdb used MiXCR to reprocess the reads, holding one entry per CDR3 protein. Of about 60,000 distinct CDR3 sequences in the sample, 11% to 15% are singletons; the top ten hold 45%. This clonotype was observed many times. Its antigen is still unknown. This receptor was identified in a donor aged 40 or over with multiple myeloma. Sample: a population of CD138-negative cells sorted from bone marrow.

The CDR3 coding sequence is TGTGCCAGCAGCTTTGCGAACACCGGGGAGCTGTTTTTT. The encoded protein is CASSFANTGELFF. The chain combines TRBV5-4 with TRBJ2-2; D ambiguous. The germline gives CDR1 SGHNT, CDR2 YYREEE (reference sequence). The ends were cut back, 2 bases at V and 0 bases at J, with 2 bases in the middle. This CDR3 comprises 13 residues.